This entry is about one T cell receptor beta chain. Its antigen is not known. This entry comes from a study of cytomegalovirus exposure and HLA in healthy donors. Study findings and constraints: According to the study, 160 or so TCR beta chains were cytomegalovirus-associated. In a later analysis, DRB1 alleles had the most associated TCRs; HLA-C alleles the fewest. TRBV6-2, TRBV6-3 and some other V segments were excluded as indistinguishable.

The PCR contained 60 Vbeta and 13 Jbeta primers. TCRdb's copy holds only in-frame clones and misses some; the assay was immunoSEQ multiplex PCR. The table shows under 200,000 clones, with about four fifths occurring only once. The CDR3 loop spans 13 amino acids. Germline CDR1 reads SGHAT; CDR2 reads FQNNGV. V shed 4 bases and J shed 7 bases, with 11 bases lying between them. The material sequenced was PBMCs. The chain links TRBV11-2 to TRBJ2-1; tentatively, D is TRBD1 (6 bases). The clonotype was recovered from a boy aged 10-17 years in good health and CMV-seronegative. In DNA form, the CDR3 reads TGTGCCAGCAGCTCCCCACAGGGTAATGAGCAGTTCTTC. It specifies CASSSPQGNEQFF.